This T cell receptor (beta chain) was found in a study of cytomegalovirus exposure and HLA in healthy donors. V shed 6 bases and J 3 bases; nucleotides not matched to a gene: 10. This CDR3 comprises 15 residues. Germline CDR1 and CDR2: MNHEY and SMNVEV (reference sequence). General study results and limits: The study recorded more than 150 TCR beta chains that were cytomegalovirus-associated.

PCR was performed using 60 Vbeta and 13 Jbeta primers. Profiled with immunoSEQ multiplex PCR; TCRdb holds only in-frame clones, not every one. The sample has about 130,000 clones, about 80% seen once. Remarks on this clone: Antigen: not known. Other DNA sequences in this sample translate to the same CDR3.

The rearrangement uses TRBV27 and TRBJ2-7; 8 bases align to TRBD1. The sequenced material came from PBMCs. The receptor comes from a woman aged 40 to 50 in good health and CMV-seronegative. Here the CDR3 reads CASSPAGQGSYEQYF. DNA of the CDR3: TGTGCCAGCAGCCCAGCTGGACAGGGCAGCTACGAGCAGTACTTC.